Included here is one TCR beta chain sequence, with context. This sample is part of a study of blood T cell repertoires in COVID-19. Overall study: Acute and convalescent COVID-19 samples came from the United States, Italy and Spain. T cells, B-cell-depleted T cells, or PBMCs provided the cDNA or gDNA that served as material.

Authors' data handling: Amplification with reference gene primers provided the estimates of nucleated cell counts. The protocol was immunoSEQ multiplex PCR, while the TCRdb copy is restricted to in-frame clones and leaves out a portion. V and J calls and clone size are as listed in that table; D and trimming were resolved from the DNA. This sample has 100,000 to 150,000 clones, with more than 80% found just once. Germline values: CDR1 MNHEY, CDR2 SVGEGT. The CDR3 is made up of 15 amino acids. Trimming left V 6 bases short and J 2 bases short, with 16 bases between. The sequence was collected from a woman aged 55-69 years with acute or convalescent COVID-19. The specimen was peripheral blood. The chain is built from TRBV6-2 or TRBV6-3 and TRBJ1-2, with D uncertain. The CDR3 sequence: CASSSPPRGNYGYTF. DNA for the CDR3: TGTGCCAGCAGCTCACCCCCCCGCGGGAACTATGGCTACACCTTC.